This is a list of T cell receptor beta chains from one sample in a study of PD-1 blockade in classical Hodgkin lymphoma. TCRdb keeps only in-frame clones here, not all; method: immunoSEQ multiplex PCR. The sample carries about 17,000 clones, more than 80% recorded once. Sequencing used peripheral blood mononuclear cells (PBMCs). Receptors were obtained from a human donor with classical Hodgkin lymphoma. Both conserved end residues are part of each CDR3. Fields, in order: clone size, D gene, J gene, V gene, CDR3 protein, CDR3 DNA. The D gene is left open where the match is weak. The size field is filled for only some rows; it gives once, few, many or a size class.

abundance: -
d_gene: -
j_gene: TRBJ1-1
v_gene: TRBV5-1
CDR3aa: CASSLGAWTEAFF
CDR3nt: TGCGCCAGCAGCTTGGGGGCGTGGACTGAAGCTTTCTTT

abundance: -
d_gene: -
j_gene: TRBJ2-1
v_gene: TRBV11-2
CDR3aa: CASLLGRQEQFF
CDR3nt: TGTGCCAGCCTACTAGGTCGACAGGAGCAGTTCTTC

abundance: -
d_gene: TRBD1
j_gene: TRBJ1-6
v_gene: TRBV25-1
CDR3aa: CASSEPDRGGSPLHF
CDR3nt: TGTGCCAGCAGTGAACCGGACAGGGGAGGCTCACCCCTCCACTTT

abundance: -
d_gene: -
j_gene: TRBJ2-3
v_gene: TRBV11-3
CDR3aa: CASSSRTDTQYF
CDR3nt: TGTGCCAGCAGCTCGCGCACAGATACGCAGTATTTT

abundance: -
d_gene: TRBD2
j_gene: TRBJ2-7
v_gene: TRBV5-4
CDR3aa: CASSSRTSASYEQYF
CDR3nt: TGTGCCAGCAGCTCGCGGACTAGCGCCTCCTACGAGCAGTACTTC

abundance: once
d_gene: TRBD1
j_gene: TRBJ1-2
v_gene: TRBV28
CDR3aa: CASSQSGQIYGYTF
CDR3nt: TGTGCCAGCAGTCAATCGGGACAGATCTATGGCTACACCTTC

abundance: -
d_gene: -
j_gene: TRBJ1-5
v_gene: TRBV18
CDR3aa: CASSPYGGENQPQHF
CDR3nt: TGTGCCAGCTCACCGTACGGGGGAGAGAATCAGCCCCAGCATTTT

abundance: -
d_gene: TRBD1
j_gene: TRBJ1-5
v_gene: TRBV7-6
CDR3aa: CASSLGTGYNSNQPQHF
CDR3nt: TGTGCCAGCAGCTTAGGGACAGGGTACAATAGCAATCAGCCCCAGCATTTT

abundance: -
d_gene: -
j_gene: TRBJ2-7
v_gene: TRBV5-8
CDR3aa: CASSSHKLEEPYEQYF
CDR3nt: TGTGCCAGCAGCTCGCATAAACTGGAGGAACCCTACGAGCAGTACTTC

abundance: -
d_gene: -
j_gene: TRBJ2-7
v_gene: TRBV6-5
CDR3aa: CASSPTQLRHEQYF
CDR3nt: TGTGCCAGCAGCCCGACACAGCTGAGACACGAGCAGTACTTC

abundance: -
d_gene: -
j_gene: TRBJ1-2
v_gene: TRBV27
CDR3aa: CASRGLRTVNYGYTF
CDR3nt: TGTGCCAGCAGAGGACTTCGGACAGTTAACTATGGCTACACCTTC

abundance: -
d_gene: TRBD1
j_gene: TRBJ1-5
v_gene: TRBV10-2
CDR3aa: CASRWTGDSNQPQHF
CDR3nt: TGCGCCAGCAGATGGACAGGGGATAGCAATCAGCCCCAGCATTTT

abundance: -
d_gene: -
j_gene: TRBJ1-1
v_gene: TRBV30
CDR3aa: CAWNSSPNTEAFF
CDR3nt: TGTGCCTGGAATTCGTCACCGAACACTGAAGCTTTCTTT

abundance: -
d_gene: -
j_gene: TRBJ1-4
v_gene: TRBV27
CDR3aa: CASKGKVRGYYEKLFF
CDR3nt: TGTGCCAGCAAAGGGAAAGTGAGGGGCTACTATGAAAAACTGTTTTTT

abundance: -
d_gene: TRBD2
j_gene: TRBJ2-2
v_gene: TRBV7-2
CDR3aa: CASRTSGSWAGELFF
CDR3nt: TGTGCCAGCAGGACTAGCGGGAGTTGGGCCGGGGAGCTGTTTTTT

abundance: -
d_gene: -
j_gene: TRBJ2-1
v_gene: TRBV6-4
CDR3aa: CASSDGPEPNEQFF
CDR3nt: TGTGCCAGCAGTGACGGACCAGAGCCGAATGAGCAGTTCTTC

abundance: -
d_gene: TRBD2
j_gene: TRBJ2-1
v_gene: TRBV29-1
CDR3aa: CSVLGWRTSGRERDNEQFF
CDR3nt: TGCAGCGTTCTAGGTTGGAGGACTAGCGGGAGGGAAAGGGACAATGAGCAGTTCTTC

abundance: -
d_gene: -
j_gene: TRBJ2-7
v_gene: TRBV6-1
CDR3aa: CASSPSPGPYEQYF
CDR3nt: TGTGCCAGCAGTCCTTCTCCGGGGCCCTACGAGCAGTACTTC

abundance: -
d_gene: -
j_gene: TRBJ2-7
v_gene: TRBV6-5
CDR3aa: CASSSRAGSKSEQYF
CDR3nt: TGTGCCAGCAGTAGCCGCGCGGGGAGTAAGTCCGAGCAGTACTTC

abundance: -
d_gene: -
j_gene: TRBJ2-1
v_gene: TRBV25-1
CDR3aa: CASSEASHPHNEQFF
CDR3nt: TGTGCCTCTTCAGAGGCGTCACATCCCCACAATGAGCAGTTCTTC

abundance: -
d_gene: TRBD1
j_gene: TRBJ2-7
v_gene: TRBV29-1
CDR3aa: CSAQKGTGLYEQYF
CDR3nt: TGCAGCGCTCAAAAGGGGACAGGGCTCTACGAGCAGTACTTC

abundance: -
d_gene: -
j_gene: TRBJ2-6
v_gene: TRBV10-3
CDR3aa: CAISGAGANVLTF
CDR3nt: TGTGCCATCAGCGGAGCTGGGGCCAACGTCCTGACTTTC

abundance: once
d_gene: -
j_gene: TRBJ2-1
v_gene: TRBV10-3
CDR3aa: CAIGRNNEQFF
CDR3nt: TGTGCCATCGGGAGAAACAATGAGCAGTTCTTC

abundance: -
d_gene: -
j_gene: TRBJ2-3
v_gene: TRBV28
CDR3aa: CASSLTSRRGDTQYF
CDR3nt: TGTGCCAGCAGTTTAACTAGCAGGAGGGGAGATACGCAGTATTTT

abundance: -
d_gene: -
j_gene: TRBJ2-1
v_gene: TRBV7-2
CDR3aa: CASSLAAAGEQFF
CDR3nt: TGTGCCAGCAGCTTAGCGGCTGCCGGTGAGCAGTTCTTC

abundance: -
d_gene: -
j_gene: TRBJ2-7
v_gene: TRBV12-5
CDR3aa: CASALGGGVHEQYF
CDR3nt: TGTGCTAGTGCCTTGGGAGGGGGAGTCCACGAGCAGTACTTC

abundance: -
d_gene: -
j_gene: TRBJ1-6
v_gene: TRBV28
CDR3aa: CASSLNSLNSPLHF
CDR3nt: TGTGCCAGCAGTTTAAACAGTTTAAATTCACCCCTCCACTTT

abundance: -
d_gene: TRBD2
j_gene: TRBJ2-7
v_gene: TRBV30
CDR3aa: CAWSVGAGVSYEQYF
CDR3nt: TGTGCCTGGAGTGTAGGGGCGGGAGTGTCCTACGAGCAGTACTTC

abundance: -
d_gene: TRBD1
j_gene: TRBJ1-4
v_gene: TRBV4-2
CDR3aa: CASSQALRTGTGLLKLFF
CDR3nt: TGTGCCAGCAGCCAAGCCCTCCGAACCGGGACAGGGTTGTTGAAACTGTTTTTT

abundance: -
d_gene: TRBD2
j_gene: TRBJ2-7
v_gene: TRBV19
CDR3aa: CATISGSTAGRGYEQYF
CDR3nt: TGTGCCACCATCAGCGGGAGTACGGCGGGGCGGGGCTACGAGCAGTACTTC

abundance: once
d_gene: -
j_gene: TRBJ2-3
v_gene: TRBV2
CDR3aa: CAGSLTAQADTQYF
CDR3nt: TGTGCCGGATCTTTGACCGCACAGGCAGATACGCAGTATTTT

abundance: -
d_gene: -
j_gene: TRBJ2-3
v_gene: TRBV10-1
CDR3aa: CASSESWADSTDTQYF
CDR3nt: TGCGCCAGCAGTGAGTCGTGGGCGGATAGCACAGATACGCAGTATTTT

abundance: -
d_gene: -
j_gene: TRBJ1-2
v_gene: TRBV28
CDR3aa: CASTSWERYYGYTF
CDR3nt: TGTGCCAGCACCTCCTGGGAGCGCTACTATGGCTACACCTTC

abundance: -
d_gene: TRBD2
j_gene: TRBJ2-7
v_gene: TRBV25-1
CDR3aa: CASSDSTRLAGGYEQYF
CDR3nt: TGTGCCAGCAGTGATTCCACCCGACTAGCGGGAGGGTACGAGCAGTACTTC

abundance: -
d_gene: TRBD2
j_gene: TRBJ2-1
v_gene: TRBV25-1
CDR3aa: CASSGLAHEQFF
CDR3nt: TGTGCCAGCAGTGGACTAGCCCATGAGCAGTTCTTC

abundance: few
d_gene: -
j_gene: TRBJ2-2
v_gene: TRBV27
CDR3aa: CASSWDTDTGELFF
CDR3nt: TGTGCCAGCAGTTGGGACACAGACACCGGGGAGCTGTTTTTT

abundance: -
d_gene: -
j_gene: TRBJ2-2
v_gene: TRBV5-4
CDR3aa: CASSYSGTGELFF
CDR3nt: TGTGCCAGCAGCTATAGCGGAACCGGGGAGCTGTTTTTT

abundance: -
d_gene: -
j_gene: TRBJ1-3
v_gene: TRBV18
CDR3aa: CASSLDLGRSGNTIYF
CDR3nt: TGTGCCAGCTCACTAGACCTGGGCCGCTCTGGAAACACCATATATTTT

abundance: -
d_gene: TRBD1
j_gene: TRBJ2-5
v_gene: TRBV5-1
CDR3aa: CASRVSTGQETQYF
CDR3nt: TGCGCCAGCAGAGTTTCGACAGGGCAAGAGACCCAGTACTTC

abundance: -
d_gene: -
j_gene: TRBJ1-5
v_gene: TRBV5-8
CDR3aa: CASRPRDSDSNQPQHF
CDR3nt: TGTGCCAGCAGGCCCAGAGACTCAGATAGCAATCAGCCCCAGCATTTT

abundance: -
d_gene: -
j_gene: TRBJ1-2
v_gene: TRBV7-2
CDR3aa: CASSSTARAAGYTF
CDR3nt: TGTGCCAGCAGCTCCACCGCCAGGGCTGCTGGCTACACCTTC

abundance: -
d_gene: -
j_gene: TRBJ2-7
v_gene: TRBV5-1
CDR3aa: CASSLLSQGEQYF
CDR3nt: TGCGCCAGCAGCTTGTTGTCGCAGGGAGAGCAGTACTTC

abundance: -
d_gene: -
j_gene: TRBJ2-2
v_gene: TRBV30
CDR3aa: CAWSFTRPGELFF
CDR3nt: TGTGCCTGGAGTTTTACTAGACCCGGGGAGCTGTTTTTT

abundance: once
d_gene: -
j_gene: TRBJ2-2
v_gene: TRBV4-1
CDR3aa: CASSQEGGAWGTGELFF
CDR3nt: TGCGCCAGCAGCCAAGAAGGCGGGGCGTGGGGCACCGGGGAGCTGTTTTTT

abundance: -
d_gene: -
j_gene: TRBJ2-5
v_gene: TRBV30
CDR3aa: CAWSVRGGTETQYF
CDR3nt: TGTGCCTGGAGTGTAAGAGGCGGGACGGAGACCCAGTACTTC

abundance: -
d_gene: TRBD1
j_gene: TRBJ1-5
v_gene: TRBV11-1
CDR3aa: CASSGDRDQPQHF
CDR3nt: TGTGCCAGCAGCGGAGACAGGGATCAGCCCCAGCATTTT

abundance: -
d_gene: -
j_gene: TRBJ1-2
v_gene: TRBV25-1
CDR3aa: CASAGGIYYGYTF
CDR3nt: TGTGCCAGCGCCGGGGGCATTTACTATGGCTACACCTTC

abundance: -
d_gene: -
j_gene: TRBJ1-6
v_gene: TRBV4-2
CDR3aa: CASSQAEGNSPLHF
CDR3nt: TGTGCCAGCAGCCAGGCGGAGGGTAATTCACCCCTCCACTTT

abundance: -
d_gene: -
j_gene: TRBJ2-1
v_gene: TRBV28
CDR3aa: CASREGHSYNEQFF
CDR3nt: TGTGCCAGCAGAGAGGGACACAGTTACAATGAGCAGTTCTTC

abundance: -
d_gene: -
j_gene: TRBJ1-1
v_gene: TRBV6-1
CDR3aa: CASSESEQAYTEAFF
CDR3nt: TGTGCCAGCAGTGAATCGGAGCAGGCCTACACTGAAGCTTTCTTT

abundance: -
d_gene: TRBD1
j_gene: TRBJ2-7
v_gene: TRBV10-3
CDR3aa: CAIAGGQGAREQYF
CDR3nt: TGTGCCATCGCCGGGGGACAGGGGGCTCGCGAGCAGTACTTC

abundance: few
d_gene: TRBD1
j_gene: TRBJ1-4
v_gene: TRBV4-1
CDR3aa: CASSQERDRGRITVWEKLFF
CDR3nt: TGCGCCAGCAGCCAAGAAAGAGACAGGGGGAGAATTACTGTTTGGGAAAAACTGTTTTTT